This T cell receptor beta chain was identified in a study of radiotherapy plus CTLA-4 blockade in lung cancer. As for the study in general: In approximately 17% of patients, objective responses were seen; 30% to 35% had disease control. Whole-study findings and limits: Alongside interferon-beta, early blood T cell clone dynamics were reportedly the best predictor of response. Clones of tumor-derived TCRs expanded in blood after radiotherapy plus ipilimumab.

In chemo-refractory metastatic non-small-cell lung cancer, patients got ipilimumab CTLA-4 blockade together with focal radiation. The protocol was immunoSEQ multiplex PCR, while the TCRdb copy is restricted to in-frame clones and leaves out a portion. Among 45,000 to 55,000 clones, approximately 76% were seen once, and the ten largest hold around 10%. Comments on this clone: Its antigen is not identified.

The CDR3 has 16 amino acids. The germline V and J ends were trimmed by 1 base and 4 bases, with 13 bases remaining between them. CDR1 is SGHAT and CDR2 is FQNNGV in the germline V gene. Sequencing was performed on peripheral blood, taken from a patient treated with radiotherapy plus ipilimumab. The rearrangement links TRBV11-2 to TRBJ1-4; the D gene is possibly TRBD1 (6 bases). The source of this sequence is a human donor with non-small cell lung cancer who had stable disease on radiotherapy plus ipilimumab. This CDR3 is CASSLGGGHHNEKLFF. The CDR3 nucleotides are TGTGCCAGCAGCTTAGGGGGGGGACACCATAATGAAAAACTGTTTTTT.